This T cell receptor (beta chain) was identified in a study of blood T cell repertoires in COVID-19. Overall study context: The United States, Italy and Spain provided the acute and convalescent COVID-19 samples. T cells, B-cell-depleted T cells, or PBMCs provided the cDNA or gDNA that served as material.

Germline V gene sequence: CDR1 SEHNR, CDR2 FQNEAQ (reference sequence). The CDR3 sequence is 16 residues long. The V and J ends lost 4 bases and 1 base, in that order; junction bases with no gene match: 8. TCRdb's copy holds only in-frame clones and misses some; the assay was immunoSEQ multiplex PCR. The table includes about 210,000 clones, about 88% detected once. The TCR originated in a man younger than 35 with active or convalescent COVID-19. The sample was peripheral blood. The chain carries TRBV7-9 and TRBJ2-5; 8 bases agree with TRBD2. The CDR3 reads CASSSFLTSGQETQYF. CDR3 bases: TGTGCCAGCAGCTCATTCTTAACTAGCGGCCAAGAGACCCAGTACTTC.